A selection of T cell receptor beta chains follows, all from one sample in a study of shared clonotypes between healthy human individuals. Produced via immunoSEQ multiplex PCR; TCRdb's table is partial and in-frame only. Among 550,000 to 600,000 clones, around 81% were seen once, and the ten largest hold approximately 12%. Sequencing input: PBMCs. Receptors originate from a woman in her thirties or forties in good health. Some clones in this sample may be carry-over from other donors' samples. Both conserved end residues are part of each CDR3. The D gene is left open where the match is weak. Clone size is shown for a subset of rows, as once, few, many or a class of expanded clone.

d_call	clone_size	j_call	v_call	cdr3_aa	cdr3_nt
NA	NA	TRBJ2-7	TRBV28	CASSLRGIGEGRSYEQYF	TGTGCCAGCAGTCTCAGGGGTATAGGGGAGGGCCGCTCCTACGAGCAGTACTTC
NA	NA	TRBJ2-1	TRBV6-6	CASRTSDDNEQFF	TGTGCCAGCAGGACGAGCGATGACAATGAGCAGTTCTTC
TRBD1	few	TRBJ1-2	TRBV4-2	CASSLWGTGDSYGYTF	TGTGCCAGCAGCCTATGGGGGACAGGGGATTCCTATGGCTACACCTTC
TRBD1	NA	TRBJ1-2	TRBV28	CASSLNPGTGGRGYTF	TGTGCCAGCAGCTTAAATCCCGGGACAGGGGGCAGGGGCTACACCTTC
NA	NA	TRBJ2-3	TRBV11-2	CASSRNVLGTDTQYF	TGTGCCAGCAGCCGAAATGTACTTGGCACAGATACGCAGTATTTT
TRBD1	NA	TRBJ1-5	TRBV29-1	CSVAIQGDQPQHF	TGCAGCGTTGCAATACAGGGGGATCAGCCCCAGCATTTT
TRBD2	once	TRBJ2-5	TRBV5-4	CASSLGGAGQETQYF	TGTGCCAGCAGCTTGGGGGGAGCGGGGCAAGAGACCCAGTACTTC
TRBD2	once	TRBJ2-3	TRBV9	CASSPTSGRPDTQYF	TGTGCCAGCAGCCCAACTAGCGGGAGGCCAGATACGCAGTATTTT
NA	few	TRBJ1-1	TRBV7-9	CASSLGTGAGNTEAFF	TGTGCCAGCAGCTTAGGAACGGGGGCGGGGAACACTGAAGCTTTCTTT
NA	NA	TRBJ2-7	TRBV11-2	CASSPRVAYEQYF	TGTGCCAGCAGCCCCCGGGTCGCCTACGAGCAGTACTTC
TRBD1	NA	TRBJ2-7	TRBV10-3	CAIGSGTGGYEQYF	TGTGCCATCGGTTCCGGGACAGGTGGATACGAGCAGTACTTC
TRBD2	NA	TRBJ2-1	TRBV15	CATTPGKTSGRREQFF	TGTGCCACCACCCCTGGGAAGACTAGCGGGAGGCGTGAGCAGTTCTTC
NA	NA	TRBJ2-5	TRBV6-5	CASSSSIETQYF	TGTGCCAGCAGTTCATCGATCGAGACCCAGTACTTC
NA	few	TRBJ1-3	TRBV7-6	CASSLGRSSGNTIYF	TGTGCCAGCAGCTTAGGTAGATCCTCTGGAAACACCATATATTTT
NA	NA	TRBJ1-5	TRBV5-6	CASSLGQNQPQHF	TGTGCCAGCAGCCTGGGACAAAATCAGCCCCAGCATTTT
NA	NA	TRBJ2-7	TRBV5-1	CASSLVSFTYEQYF	TGCGCCAGCAGCTTGGTGTCATTCACCTACGAGCAGTACTTC
TRBD2	NA	TRBJ2-7	TRBV28	CASSPGLAGSYGQYF	TGTGCCAGCAGTCCCGGACTAGCGGGTTCCTACGGGCAGTACTTC
NA	NA	TRBJ2-4	TRBV19	CASAGQSKNIQYF	TGTGCCAGTGCCGGACAGAGCAAAAACATTCAGTACTTC
NA	NA	TRBJ1-1	TRBV18	CASSQGGTEAFF	TGTGCCAGCTCACAAGGGGGCACTGAAGCTTTCTTT
NA	NA	TRBJ1-6	TRBV7-9	CASSFGGNGSPLHF	TGTGCCAGCAGCTTTGGGGGGAACGGCTCACCCCTCCACTTT
NA	NA	TRBJ2-3	TRBV7-9	CASSPRISTDTQYF	TGTGCCAGCAGCCCGAGAATAAGCACAGATACGCAGTATTTT
NA	NA	TRBJ1-1	TRBV9	CASSRQVNTEAFF	TGTGCCAGCAGCAGACAGGTGAACACTGAAGCTTTCTTT
NA	once	TRBJ1-2	TRBV25-1	CASSEPTLNYGYTF	TGTGCCAGCAGTGAGCCAACACTTAACTATGGCTACACCTTC
TRBD1	NA	TRBJ2-7	TRBV6-1	CASAGPRDSSYEQYF	TGTGCCAGCGCCGGTCCCCGGGACAGCTCCTACGAGCAGTACTTC
TRBD2	NA	TRBJ2-1	TRBV29-1	CSVAETSGSYEQFF	TGCAGCGTTGCCGAGACTAGCGGGAGTTATGAGCAGTTCTTC
NA	NA	TRBJ2-1	TRBV18	CASSPPGYNEQFF	TGTGCCAGCTCACCACCGGGTTACAATGAGCAGTTCTTC
NA	NA	TRBJ1-1	TRBV18	CASSPQRHLNTEAFF	TGTGCCAGCTCACCACAGCGGCACCTGAACACTGAAGCTTTCTTT
NA	NA	TRBJ2-7	TRBV19	CASSNGLLYEQYF	TGTGCCAGTAGTAATGGACTACTCTACGAGCAGTACTTC
NA	NA	TRBJ2-1	TRBV9	CASSVVWQQPNEQFF	TGTGCCAGCAGCGTAGTCTGGCAGCAACCCAATGAGCAGTTCTTC
TRBD1	once	TRBJ2-2	TRBV4-3	CASSQEVGGQGAGYGELFF	TGCGCCAGCAGCCAAGAAGTAGGGGGACAGGGGGCTGGCTACGGGGAGCTGTTTTTT
TRBD2	NA	TRBJ2-5	TRBV9	CASSVGTSGSQETQYF	TGTGCCAGCAGCGTCGGAACTAGCGGGAGCCAAGAGACCCAGTACTTC
NA	NA	TRBJ2-1	TRBV7-8	CASSSRRAGVGFSYNEQFF	TGTGCCAGCAGCTCCCGTCGAGCAGGGGTTGGGTTCTCCTACAATGAGCAGTTCTTC
NA	NA	TRBJ1-1	TRBV9	CASSLRDSVTEAFF	TGTGCCAGCAGCTTGCGGGACTCAGTCACTGAAGCTTTCTTT
NA	NA	TRBJ1-2	TRBV10-3	CAISESRQKGDGYTF	TGTGCCATCAGTGAGTCTCGCCAAAAGGGGGATGGCTACACCTTC
TRBD2	once	TRBJ2-3	TRBV18	CASSPSGSPADTQYF	TGTGCCAGCTCACCCAGCGGGAGTCCCGCAGATACGCAGTATTTT
TRBD1	NA	TRBJ2-7	TRBV19	CASSTRQGTGTISKYF	TGTGCCAGTAGTACCCGACAGGGTACTGGTACGATTTCGAAGTACTTC
TRBD2	NA	TRBJ2-3	TRBV18	CASSPPPGRGPDTQYF	TGTGCCAGCTCACCACCCCCCGGGAGGGGTCCAGATACGCAGTATTTT
TRBD1	NA	TRBJ1-6	TRBV11-1	CASSPRTGTGNSPLHF	TGTGCCAGCAGCCCCCGGACAGGGACGGGCAATTCACCCCTCCACTTT
TRBD2	NA	TRBJ2-1	TRBV7-2	CASSLTSGSYREQFF	TGTGCCAGCAGCCTCACTAGCGGGAGTTATCGTGAGCAGTTCTTC
NA	NA	TRBJ2-5	TRBV5-1	CASSLGGHQETQYF	TGCGCCAGCAGCTTGGGGGGTCACCAAGAGACCCAGTACTTC
TRBD2	NA	TRBJ2-1	TRBV30	CAWSVRAGAYNEQFF	TGTGCCTGGAGTGTAAGAGCGGGAGCTTACAATGAGCAGTTCTTC
TRBD2	NA	TRBJ2-3	TRBV4-3	CASSQDPAGDTDTQYF	TGCGCCAGCAGCCAAGATCCAGCGGGAGATACAGATACGCAGTATTTT